A selection of T cell receptor beta chains follows, all from one sample in a study of T cell repertoires in cytomegalovirus infection. The antigens these receptors bind are not known. MiXCR, run by TCRdb on the reads, gives a single entry per CDR3 protein. The sample has hundreds of thousands of distinct CDR3 sequences, 30% to 35% seen once. This specimen consisted of cultured PBMCs, obtained from culture after CMV antigen stimulation. These receptors all stem from a human donor in good health (CMV status not recorded). Some clones in this sample may be carry-over from other donors' samples. CDR3s leave out the opening cysteine and the closing phenylalanine or tryptophan.

V: TRBV27
CDR3: ASSLSGGVRQPQH

V: TRBV6-8
CDR3: ASSSTGGRAF

V: TRBV20-1
CDR3: SARDPSGNEQF

V: TRBV12-3/TRBV12-4
CDR3: ASSLRVAGYEQY

V: TRBV4-2
CDR3: ASSRSAGGQGGSPLH

V: TRBV7-2
CDR3: ASSYQGYTDTQY

V: TRBV20-1
CDR3: SARWMTKGQQNVGAF

V: TRBV10-3
CDR3: AISGLRGRDYDSDEQF

V: TRBV7-2
CDR3: ASTLDYNEQF

V: TRBV10-3
CDR3: AISPRGGGETQY

V: TRBV5-1
CDR3: ASSLEGPSVGEAF

V: TRBV4-1
CDR3: ASSQVFGIGSTYEQY

V: TRBV7-9
CDR3: ASSDSGYNYGYT

V: TRBV7-4
CDR3: ASSLAPTGSDTQY

V: TRBV23-1
CDR3: ASSLHSRHTEAF

V: TRBV7-9
CDR3: ASSADRRGDYEQY

V: TRBV19
CDR3: ASKAGLMNTEAF

V: TRBV12-5
CDR3: ASGLGGGPTDTQY

V: TRBV11-1
CDR3: ASSSTLSAYEQY

V: TRBV5-6
CDR3: ASSSDRGLNQPQH